A single sample is the source of the 21 T cell receptor beta chains below, sequenced in a study of regulatory T cells in long-lasting Graves disease. Arm-PCR of CDR3 regions with iRepertoire HTBI primers generated TCR beta libraries. TCRdb itself ran the multiplex PCR reads through MiXCR, one entry per CDR3 protein. The table records 350,000 to 450,000 distinct CDR3 sequences, around 20% of them present only once. Time point denoted: persistent/refractory GD, antithyroid drugs over 5 years with positive TRAb. PBMC-extracted RNA yielded the TCR library. This sample comprised peripheral blood mononuclear cells (PBMCs), obtained when the disease was refractory, from a patient treated with antithyroid drugs. The receptors stem from a female donor with Graves disease.

The rearrangement uses TRBV6-1 and TRBJ2-3, with D possibly matching TRBD2 (5 bases). The V gene's germline CDR1 is MNHNS and CDR2 SASEGT. V lost 5 bases and J 4 bases, leaving 16 bases between the germline ends. This CDR3 contains 15 residues. The CDR3 coding sequence is TGTGCCAGCAGTAAGAGCGGTCTTAGTGCAGATACGCAGTATTTT. It translates to CASSKSGLSADTQYF.

The gene calls are TRBV4-1 and TRBJ2-7; 7 nucleotides match TRBD1. With V trimmed by 2 bases and J by 3 bases, 7 bases remained unmatched. In germline, CDR1 is MGHRA, CDR2 YSYEKL. The length of the CDR3 is 15 residues. CDR3: CASSQHSTGSYEQYF. The CDR3 bases are TGCGCCAGCAGCCAACATTCGACAGGGAGCTACGAGCAGTACTTC.

The rearrangement links TRBV12-3 or TRBV12-4 to TRBJ2-7; unclear D gene. This CDR3 contains 19 residues. The V end lost 4 bases, the J end lost 3 bases, and 28 bases lay between the germline ends. DNA of the CDR3: TGTGCCAGCAGTTCGATCGGCACGCCAGGATCTTATAGGATCTACGAGCAGTACTTC. Translating gives CASSSIGTPGSYRIYEQYF.

This clonotype was counted only a few times. The rearrangement links TRBV29-1 to TRBJ2-7; 9 bases match TRBD2. Germline trimming cut 4 bases from V and 3 bases from J; bases unmatched to any gene: 7. This CDR3 contains 14 residues. In germline, CDR1 is SQVTM, CDR2 ANQGSEA. CDR3 region: CSVGGVSGSYEQYF. The CDR3 DNA follows: TGCAGCGTTGGTGGTGTTAGCGGGAGCTACGAGCAGTACTTC.

V is TRBV4-2 and J is TRBJ2-2; D not certain. Germline CDR1 reads LGHNA; CDR2 reads YNFKEQ. The germline V and J ends were trimmed by 4 bases and 3 bases, with 15 bases remaining between them. The CDR3 totals 16 residues. The CDR3 region has the DNA TGTGCCAGCAGCCCCCGGTCCCTCCATGACACCGGGGAGCTGTTTTTT. It yields the protein CASSPRSLHDTGELFF.

This clonotype was recorded at least ten times. The J gene is TRBJ1-1, the V gene TRBV15, with a weak D call TRBD1 (5 bases). V shed 1 base and J shed 1 base, with 10 bases lying between them. The germline CDR1 and CDR2 sequences are LNHNV and YYDKDF (reference sequence). The CDR3 sequence is 15 residues long. CDR3 DNA: TGTGCCACCAGCAGAGGGACAACGGGGAACACTGAAGCTTTCTTT. This gives the protein CATSRGTTGNTEAFF.

The CDR3 region is CATTGGTESGTEGDTQYF. CDR3 bases: TGTGCCACGACCGGGGGGACCGAAAGCGGGACGGAAGGAGATACGCAGTATTTT. This chain joins TRBV2 and TRBJ2-3; 7 bases match TRBD2. The V and J ends lost 10 bases and 5 bases, in that order; junction bases with no gene match: 24. The V gene's germline CDR1 is SNHLY and CDR2 FYNNEI. This CDR3 region has 18 residues. The complete variable domain, with remaining parts taken from reference TRBV2 and TRBJ2-3, reads EPEVTQTPSHQVTQMGQEVILRCVPISNHLYFYWYRQILGQKVEFLVSFYNNEISEKSEIFDDQFSVERPDGSNFTLKIRSTKLEDSAMYFCATTGGTESGTEGDTQYFGPGTRLTVL.

There are many counts of this clonotype. V usage is TRBV7-8 and J usage is TRBJ1-1, with D uncertain. Germline V gives CDR1 SGHVS, CDR2 FQNEAQ. The CDR3 is 14 amino acids. V lost 0 bases and J lost 5, with 10 bases in between. The CDR3 reads CASSLAQDGTEAFF. DNA of the CDR3: TGTGCCAGCAGCTTAGCCCAGGATGGGACTGAAGCTTTCTTT.

This clonotype was found many times. The J gene is TRBJ2-7, the V gene TRBV28; 8 bases align to TRBD1. The CDR3 has 14 residues. J gave up 2 bases and V 7 bases, and 7 bases lay outside the gene matches. Germline CDR1 reads MDHEN; CDR2 reads SYDVKM. The CDR3 coding sequence is TGTGCCAGCAAGGCAGGGGGCAAAACCTACGAGCAGTACTTC. Translation: CASKAGGKTYEQYF. The full variable domain, rest sourced from reference TRBV28 and TRBJ2-7, is DVKVTQSSRYLVKRTGEKVFLECVQDMDHENMFWYRQDPGLGLRLIYFSYDVKMKEKGDIPEGYSVSREKKERFSLILESASTNQTSMYLCASKAGGKTYEQYFGPGTRLTVT.

This clonotype was seen repeatedly, ten times or more. The chain employs TRBV20-1 and TRBJ2-4, with a tentative D call TRBD1 (6 bases). Trimming took 1 base from V and 4 from J, leaving 17 bases between them. Germline assignment: CDR1 DFQATT and CDR2 SNEGSKA (reference sequence). The CDR3 is made up of 16 amino acids. This CDR3 is CSARVLTGTTKNIQYF. The CDR3 DNA is TGCAGTGCTAGAGTTTTGACCGGGACAACGAAAAACATTCAGTACTTC.

In this sample, this clonotype turned up a few times. One end of the junction does not line up with germline, which may come from a read error. The CDR3 DNA is TGTGCCAGCTCCCAAGACAGGGGCTACGAGCAGTACTTC. It translates to CASSQDRGYEQYF. The rearrangement uses TRBV4-1 and TRBJ2-7; 8 nucleotides agree with TRBD1. This CDR3 is 13 amino acids long. Germline V gene data show CDR1 as MGHRA and CDR2 as YSYEKL.

Concerning this clonotype itself: A far larger clone is off by one base, so a read error is likely. The chain carries TRBV12-3 or TRBV12-4 and TRBJ1-4; D not certain. The CDR3 totals 13 residues. The V and J ends lost 6 bases and 4 bases respectively, with 9 bases between them. The CDR3 spells CASREGFNEKLFF. CDR3 bases: TGTGCCAGCAGAGAAGGGTTTAATGAAAAACTGTTTTTT.

This clonotype was seen many times. This chain connects TRBV2 to TRBJ1-2; perhaps TRBD1 as D (6 bases). Germline V CDR1 and CDR2: SNHLY, FYNNEI. This CDR3 is 15 amino acids long. Trimming cost V 6 bases and J 4 bases, with 18 bases left between them. The CDR3 DNA is TGTGCCAGCAGCATTACTGCGGGGGCCGGCTATGGCTACACCTTC. Its translation: CASSITAGAGYGYTF.

The sample holds many counts of this clonotype. The rearrangement links TRBV7-2 to TRBJ1-2; perhaps TRBD1 as D (6 bases). The CDR3 sequence is 13 residues long. V was pared by 5 bases and J by 8 bases, with 15 bases between. Germline CDR1 and CDR2: SGHTA and FQGNSA. The CDR3 DNA reads TGTGCCAGCAGCGGCAGGGGTAGTAAAGGCTACACCTTC. Its protein product is CASSGRGSKGYTF.

Regarding this clonotype: A read error is possible here, since a much larger clone lies one base away. The chain carries TRBV6-1 and TRBJ2-7; 9 positions agree with TRBD1. The CDR3 is made up of 14 amino acids. Germline V CDR1 and CDR2: MNHNS, SASEGT. With 4 bases clipped from V and 3 bases from J, the junction kept 4 bases outside the gene matches. The chain's CDR3 is CASSARDRDYEQYF. The CDR3 coding sequence is TGTGCCAGCAGTGCCCGGGACAGGGACTACGAGCAGTACTTC.

This clonotype was observed a handful of times. J is TRBJ1-1 and V is TRBV30; D is unclear. CDR3 length: 11 residues. V was shortened by 1 base and J by 6 bases, with 6 bases between the two germline ends. The V gene's germline CDR1 is GTSNPN and CDR2 SVGIG (reference sequence). CDR3 loop: CAWSGPPEAFF. CDR3 nucleotides: TGTGCCTGGAGTGGGCCTCCTGAAGCTTTCTTT.

This clonotype has only a few counts. The conserved final phenylalanine or tryptophan is absent from the CDR3, which likely points to a read error. This chain links TRBV7-9 with TRBJ1-2, with D uncertain. Trimming shortened V by 5 bases and J by 8 bases, and 18 bases separated the two germline ends. This CDR3 has 14 amino acids. Germline V gene data show CDR1 as SEHNR and CDR2 as FQNEAQ (reference sequence). The DNA for the CDR3 is TGTGCCAGCAGCGTCCTAGAAGATTTGAGGGGCTACACCTAC. This sequence encodes CASSVLEDLRGYTY.

This clonotype came up many times. The rearrangement joins TRBV6-1 to TRBJ2-2; 8 nucleotides match TRBD1. Germline CDR1 is MNHNS and CDR2 is SASEGT. V was clipped by 10 bases and J by 5 bases; unmatched bases: 3. There are 12 residues in the CDR3. The CDR3 reads CATRTGTGELFF. The CDR3 DNA follows: TGTGCCACCAGGACAGGGACCGGGGAGCTGTTTTTT.

This clonotype was observed many times. This rearrangement joins TRBV3-1 to TRBJ2-3; D perhaps matches TRBD2 (6 bases). The V end was cut by 1 base, the J end by 1 base, with 9 bases between. Germline assignment: CDR1 LGHDT and CDR2 YNNKEL (reference sequence). This CDR3 contains 15 residues. The CDR3 loop reads CASSQVPSGTDTQYF. The CDR3 DNA is TGTGCCAGCAGCCAAGTTCCTAGCGGCACAGATACGCAGTATTTT.

CDR3 protein: CASSLVLALETQYF. CDR3 coding DNA: TGTGCCAGCAGCTTAGTACTAGCGCTGGAGACCCAGTACTTC. The genes are TRBV7-8 and TRBJ2-5, with 7 positions matching TRBD2. Germline CDR1 and CDR2: SGHVS and FQNEAQ. This CDR3 comprises 14 residues. V shed 1 base, J shed 5 bases, and the junction held 4 bases outside the gene matches.

This clonotype was picked up many times. The chain uses TRBV6-5 and TRBJ2-7; D gene uncertain. The germline CDR1 and CDR2 sequences are MNHEY and SVGAGI. The CDR3 spans 13 residues. The germline V and J ends were trimmed by 2 bases and 7 bases, with 12 bases remaining between them. CDR3 protein: CASSYRPNLEQYF. The CDR3, as DNA: TGTGCCAGCAGTTACAGGCCAAATTTGGAGCAGTACTTC.